Below, 5 T cell receptor beta chains from the same sample are listed, as sequenced in a study of regulatory T cells in long-lasting Graves disease. HTBI primers from iRepertoire and Arm-PCR of CDR3 regions yielded the TCR beta libraries. One entry per CDR3 protein, called by TCRdb with MiXCR from the multiplex PCR reads. The repertoire includes approximately 400,000 distinct CDR3 sequences, 20% to 30% of them detected once, and about 26% sits in the top ten. Time point denoted: persistent/refractory GD, antithyroid drugs over 5 years with positive TRAb. Extracted RNA from PBMCs served as the source of the TCR library. Material: peripheral blood mononuclear cells (PBMCs), obtained when the disease was refractory, from a patient treated with antithyroid drugs. These receptors were collected from a female donor with Graves disease.

This clonotype was picked up many times. V is TRBV3-1 and J is TRBJ2-5, with D hard to call. V was clipped by 1 base and J by 2 bases, with 2 bases between them. Germline lookup yields CDR1 LGHDT and CDR2 YNNKEL (reference sequence). The CDR3 spans 12 residues. CDR3 coding DNA: TGTGCCAGCAGCCAAGTTCAAGAGACCCAGTACTTC. It codes for CASSQVQETQYF.

This clonotype was detected many times. The chain is built from TRBV12-3 or TRBV12-4 and TRBJ1-1; tentative D call: TRBD1 (6 bases). The CDR3 is made up of 14 amino acids. V was pared by 4 bases and J by 2 bases, with 11 bases between. The CDR3 protein is CASSSRTDNTEAFF. The CDR3 nucleotides are TGTGCCAGCAGTTCCCGGACAGATAACACTGAAGCTTTCTTT.

This clonotype was detected many times. The chain has TRBV7-2 and TRBJ2-1; TRBD2 is a possible D gene (5 bases). From germline, CDR1 is SGHTA and CDR2 FQGNSA. V was shortened by 5 bases and J by 5 bases, with 7 bases between the two germline ends. The CDR3 is made up of 12 amino acids. CDR3 sequence reads: CASSDYDNEQFF. CDR3 bases: TGTGCCAGCAGCGACTATGACAATGAGCAGTTCTTC.

This chain links TRBV19 with TRBJ1-1; possibly TRBD1 for D (6 bases). Trimming removed 3 bases from V and 2 bases from J, with 13 bases in between. Germline V CDR1 and CDR2: LNHDA, SQIVND (reference sequence). CDR3 size: 15 residues. The CDR3 DNA is TGTGCCAGTAGTATTCTCGGGGGGCCTAACACTGAAGCTTTCTTT. Amino acid sequence: CASSILGGPNTEAFF.

This clonotype was seen a few times. The chain is built from TRBV29-1 and TRBJ2-7; 8 bases map to TRBD1. The CDR3 consists of 14 residues. V lost 4 bases and J lost 6; bases outside the gene matches: 11. Per germline, CDR1 SQVTM and CDR2 ANQGSEA. The CDR3 DNA sequence: TGCAGCGTTGCCCCAGCCCCAGGGGGCGTCGAGCAGTACTTC. Its translation: CSVAPAPGGVEQYF.